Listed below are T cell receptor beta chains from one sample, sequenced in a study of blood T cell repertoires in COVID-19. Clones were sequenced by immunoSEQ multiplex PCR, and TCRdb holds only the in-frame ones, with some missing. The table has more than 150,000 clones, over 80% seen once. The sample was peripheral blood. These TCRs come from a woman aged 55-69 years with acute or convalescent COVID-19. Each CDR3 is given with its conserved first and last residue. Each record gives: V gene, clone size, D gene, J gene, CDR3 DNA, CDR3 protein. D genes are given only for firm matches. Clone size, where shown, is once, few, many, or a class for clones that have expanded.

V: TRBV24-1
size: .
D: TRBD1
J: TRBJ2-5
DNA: TGTGCCACCAGTGAGACCGGGACAGGGGGCCTGGAGACCCAGTACTTC
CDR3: CATSETGTGGLETQYF

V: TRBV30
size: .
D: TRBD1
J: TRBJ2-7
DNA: TGTGCCTGGAGTGTACGGATTGGGACAGGGGGCCTGGTCGAGCAGTACTTC
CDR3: CAWSVRIGTGGLVEQYF

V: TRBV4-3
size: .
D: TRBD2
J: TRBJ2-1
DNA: TGCGCCAGCAGCGTCTCCGGGACTAGCGGACCGAGCTCCTACAATGAGCAGTTCTTC
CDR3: CASSVSGTSGPSSYNEQFF

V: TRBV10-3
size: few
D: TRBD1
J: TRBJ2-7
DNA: TGTGCCATCAGTTCGGATGACCCCGGGACAGGGGCCTACGAGCAGTACTTC
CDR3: CAISSDDPGTGAYEQYF

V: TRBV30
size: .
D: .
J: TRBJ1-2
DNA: TGTGCCTGGAGTCTACTTTACGGCTACACCTTC
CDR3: CAWSLLYGYTF

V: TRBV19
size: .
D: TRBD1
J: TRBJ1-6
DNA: TGTGCCAGTATGGGACAGATCAATTCACCCCTCCACTTT
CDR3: CASMGQINSPLHF

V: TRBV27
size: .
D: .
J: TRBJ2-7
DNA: TGTGCCAGCAGTCGCAACAGGCAACAGTACTACGAGCAGTACTTC
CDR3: CASSRNRQQYYEQYF

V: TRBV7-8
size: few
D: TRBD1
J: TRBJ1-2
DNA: TGTGCCAGCAGCTTAGCCCCCCCGGGACAGGGGGCAGGCTACACCTTC
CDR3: CASSLAPPGQGAGYTF

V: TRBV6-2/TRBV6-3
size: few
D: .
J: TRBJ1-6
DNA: TGTGCCAGCCGCCTTGGAGGGTATAATTCACCCCTCCACTTT
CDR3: CASRLGGYNSPLHF

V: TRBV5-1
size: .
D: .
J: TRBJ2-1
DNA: TGCGCCAGCACCGGTCGGCTGGCGGGGCCCCCGGGTGAGCAGTTCTTC
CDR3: CASTGRLAGPPGEQFF

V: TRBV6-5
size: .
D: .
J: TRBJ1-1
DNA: TGTGCCAGCAGTTCCGGGGGGGTCGTGAACACTGAAGCTTTCTTT
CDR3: CASSSGGVVNTEAFF

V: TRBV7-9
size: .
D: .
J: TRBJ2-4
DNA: TGTGCCAGCAGTGCGGTCGGGGAATCCAAAAACATTCAGTACTTC
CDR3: CASSAVGESKNIQYF

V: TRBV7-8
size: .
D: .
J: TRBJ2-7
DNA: TGTGCCAGCAGCTCGCCCGGGGAGCAGTACTTC
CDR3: CASSSPGEQYF

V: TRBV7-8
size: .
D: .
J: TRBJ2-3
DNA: TGTGCCAGCACCCCGAGGGCCAGAGGAACAGATACGCAGTATTTT
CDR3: CASTPRARGTDTQYF

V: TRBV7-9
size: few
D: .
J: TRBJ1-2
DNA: TGTGCCAGCAGCTTAGGGGGAGGTCCTGGCTATGGCTACACCTTC
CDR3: CASSLGGGPGYGYTF

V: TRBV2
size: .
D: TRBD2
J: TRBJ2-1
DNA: TGTGCCAGCCGAGGGGAGGGACTAGTGAGCTCCTACAATGAGCAGTTCTTC
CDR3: CASRGEGLVSSYNEQFF

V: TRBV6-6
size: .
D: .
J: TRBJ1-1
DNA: TGTGCCAGCAGATTTACAGGGAAGAACACTGAAGCTTTCTTT
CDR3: CASRFTGKNTEAFF

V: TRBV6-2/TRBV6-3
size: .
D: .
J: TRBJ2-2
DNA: TGTGCCAGCAGTTTGCGGGCCGCGAACACCGGGGAGCTGTTTTTT
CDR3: CASSLRAANTGELFF

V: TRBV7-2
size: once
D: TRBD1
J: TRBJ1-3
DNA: TGTGCCAGCAGCGCCGGACAGGGTGGAAACACCATATATTTT
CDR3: CASSAGQGGNTIYF

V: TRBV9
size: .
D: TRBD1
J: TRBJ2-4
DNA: TGTGCCAGCAGCGGGGACAGGTGGGATGACATTCAGTACTTC
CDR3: CASSGDRWDDIQYF